Here is one T cell receptor (beta chain) with its context. This clonotype was detected many times. Its antigen remains unidentified. The record has no base qualities; no much larger clone is one base away. The intended sense of this specimen's treatment or condition label: live attenuated yellow fever vaccine strain. PBMCs were isolated from peripheral blood using a standard Ficoll-Paque protocol. Dynabeads CD4 and CD8 positive selection kits were used to isolate the CD4 and CD8 T-cell fractions. TriZol was used to extract RNA from bulk PBMCs, from CD4 and CD8 fractions, and from dextramer-positive and dextramer-negative fractions. Synthesis of TCR cDNA relied on 5'RACE template switching, a step that introduced a universal primer site along with unique molecular identifiers. Priming for cDNA synthesis came from both the TCR alpha and TCR beta constant segments. Two PCR steps were used to amplify libraries, with sample barcodes and sequencing adapters being added in the second step. Sequencing of the libraries was done on either Illumina HiSeq 2500 (2x100 bp) or NovaSeq (2x150 bp). As for the authors' bioinformatics: Reads were demultiplexed and collapsed into UMI consensus sequences with MIGEC, and V(D)J alignment was performed with MiXCR. Using edgeR on replicate PBMC samples, clonotypes were called vaccine-responding if FDR was below 0.01 and the log2 fold change was above 5 up to day 15. Each bulk clonotype received a CD4 or CD8 identity based on whether the sequenced CD4 or CD8 repertoire contained that clonotype at higher abundance. TCRdb cleaned the public reads at Q25 with fastp, built clones with MiXCR and kept in-frame beta chains. Here each entry gathers all rows of one CDR3 protein and keeps the most common genes and DNA. What appears here as the V and J calls and clone size reflects TCRdb's work, not the paper's. Present in this sample are approximately 120,000 distinct CDR3 sequences, nearly 7.5% of which were seen just once. The biggest ten clones account for around 2.3% of the sample.

The sample originates from a study of T cells after yellow fever vaccination (dated by TCRdb to the late 2010s). Study-level background: Libraries from fractions with low cell numbers were prepared with the SMART-Seq v4 Ultra Low Input RNA kit. To track T-cell clones before and after primary and booster YFV17D yellow fever vaccination, bulk TCR alpha and beta repertoires were sequenced longitudinally. Two healthy male donors, one aged 18 to 30 and one aged 30 to 40 years, were included in the cohort. Bulk PBMC replicates and cell subsets were isolated from blood drawn at multiple timepoints before and after both primary and secondary immunization.

Findings and caveats that apply to the study as a whole: Because only a couple of donors were included in the study, the extent to which the findings can be generalized is limited. Computational filtering was needed because FACS-sorted repertoires could contain abundant contaminating clonotypes from the bulk population. Compared with the primary T-cell response, the secondary T-cell response was weaker but faster, peaking on day 5 rather than day 15. Most clones expanded after primary vaccination (around 97% of CD4 and approximately 90% of CD8) were re-detected after the booster, suggesting that broad memory maintenance occurred. A small fraction of clonotypes showed up in both the CD4 and CD8 compartments, probably as a result of convergent recombination.

The TCR originated in a man younger than 35 who received the YFV17D yellow fever vaccine. Sequenced material: CD4+ T cells sorted from PBMCs, taken approximately 11 days after the first yellow fever vaccination.

DNA sequence: TGTGCCAGCAGCCAAAATAGCGGGCCCCAAGAGACCCAGTACTTC. Translation gives CASSQNSGPQETQYF. This chain is built from TRBV3-1 and TRBJ2-5, with TRBD2 matching 7 junction bases. Germline trimming: 2 bases from V, 1 base from J; junction bases outside gene matches: 4. The CDR3 runs 15 residues from the cysteine to the phenylalanine. Only the CDR3 portion is preserved as DNA: 45 bases, with reading frame beginning at the first base. Sequences LGHDT (CDR1) and YNNKEL (CDR2) are obtained from the germline V gene (reference sequence).